The 14 T cell receptor beta chains in this list originate from one sample, sequenced in a study of T cells expressing NK-cell markers (dated by TCRdb to about 2020). The library was generated by 5' RACE. Instrument used: Illumina HiSeq 2000. TCRdb reprocessed the reads, so every CDR3 protein sequence counts as one entry and DNA is not shown. The sample table on file contains a few hundred thousand distinct CDR3 sequences. The biggest ten clones account for around 4.9% of the sample. Material: blood T cells: a sorted CD56 or NKG2C T cell subset, CD4+ or CD8+ T cells, or bulk PBMC T cells (not recorded which). The receptors stem from a man aged 18-75 years in good health.

The chain recombines TRBV12-3 or TRBV12-4 with TRBJ2-3; TCRdb's assignment of TRBD2 cannot be checked, as there is no DNA. The CDR3 loop spans 15 amino acids. This chain's CDR3 is CASSRLAGGRDPQYF.

The chain links TRBV27 to TRBJ1-1; TCRdb outputs TRBD1, but without DNA this stays unchecked. This CDR3 region has 14 residues. The V gene's germline CDR1 is MNHEY and CDR2 SMNVEV (reference sequence). CDR3 in amino acids: CASRLDRKNTEAFF.

The chain combines TRBV6-1 with TRBJ1-2; lacking DNA, the TRBD1 call made by TCRdb goes unchecked. Germline V gene data show CDR1 as MNHNS and CDR2 as SASEGT. This CDR3 has 14 amino acids. CDR3 loop: CASSPRTETYGYTF.

V gene TRBV6-5 combines with J gene TRBJ2-5; as DNA is missing, the TRBD2 call by TCRdb cannot be tested. CDR1 MNHEY and CDR2 SVGAGI come from the germline V gene. This CDR3 region has 18 residues. CDR3 in amino acids: CASSYRVSGGTLQETQYF.

The chain links TRBV5-5 to TRBJ2-2; the D gene TCRdb calls, TRBD1, cannot be checked with no DNA. The germline CDR1 and CDR2 sequences are SGHKS and YYEKEE (reference sequence). CDR3 length: 15 amino acids. This chain's CDR3 is CASRFMQGTTGELFF.

The genes are TRBV2 and TRBJ2-3. The length of the CDR3 is 12 residues. Germline V gene sequence: CDR1 SNHLY, CDR2 FYNNEI. CDR3 in amino acids: CARSGLADTQYF.

The chain employs TRBV20-1 and TRBJ1-6; the D call from TCRdb, TRBD1, cannot be confirmed without DNA. This CDR3 region has 15 residues. In germline, CDR1 is DFQATT, CDR2 SNEGSKA (reference sequence). CDR3 protein: CSARGPLDYNSPLHF.

This chain connects TRBV5-6 to TRBJ2-1; the D call of TRBD2 rests on TCRdb alone, since no DNA is present to check it. The V gene's germline CDR1 is SGHDT and CDR2 YYEEEE. The CDR3 spans 15 residues. Here the CDR3 reads CASSLYGGGATEQFF.

The genes are TRBV18 and TRBJ2-3. Germline values: CDR1 KGHSH, CDR2 LQKENI. The length of the CDR3 is 15 residues. The CDR3 sequence is CASSPSYGPTDTQYF.

The genes are TRBV11-2 and TRBJ2-2; TCRdb's assignment of TRBD2 cannot be checked, as there is no DNA. The CDR3 loop spans 18 amino acids. CDR1 is SGHAT and CDR2 is FQNNGV in the germline V gene. The CDR3 protein is CASSHRPPGLENTGELFF.

This clonotype is labeled medium-sized based on frequency. This chain links TRBV12-3 or TRBV12-4 with TRBJ2-6. The CDR3 loop spans 14 amino acids. This CDR3 reads CASSGDSGANVLTF.

This chain links TRBV2 with TRBJ2-2; TCRdb names TRBD1, which stays unverified in the absence of DNA. Germline loops: CDR1 SNHLY, CDR2 FYNNEI. This CDR3 is 15 amino acids long. Here the CDR3 reads CASSEGQANTGELFF. The complete variable domain, with remaining parts taken from reference TRBV2 and TRBJ2-2, reads EPEVTQTPSHQVTQMGQEVILRCVPISNHLYFYWYRQILGQKVEFLVSFYNNEISEKSEIFDDQFSVERPDGSNFTLKIRSTKLEDSAMYFCASSEGQANTGELFFGEGSRLTVL.

This sequence joins TRBV14 and TRBJ2-3; TCRdb names TRBD1, which stays unverified in the absence of DNA. CDR3 length: 15 residues. Germline V lookup: CDR1 SGHDN, CDR2 FVKESK. CDR3 protein: CASSQRGGPTDTQYF.

The chain uses TRBV5-1 and TRBJ2-5; without DNA, the TCRdb call of TRBD1 cannot be checked. Germline V gene sequence: CDR1 SGHRS, CDR2 YFSETQ. The CDR3 has 16 residues. CDR3 region: CASAHGTGVGQETQYF.